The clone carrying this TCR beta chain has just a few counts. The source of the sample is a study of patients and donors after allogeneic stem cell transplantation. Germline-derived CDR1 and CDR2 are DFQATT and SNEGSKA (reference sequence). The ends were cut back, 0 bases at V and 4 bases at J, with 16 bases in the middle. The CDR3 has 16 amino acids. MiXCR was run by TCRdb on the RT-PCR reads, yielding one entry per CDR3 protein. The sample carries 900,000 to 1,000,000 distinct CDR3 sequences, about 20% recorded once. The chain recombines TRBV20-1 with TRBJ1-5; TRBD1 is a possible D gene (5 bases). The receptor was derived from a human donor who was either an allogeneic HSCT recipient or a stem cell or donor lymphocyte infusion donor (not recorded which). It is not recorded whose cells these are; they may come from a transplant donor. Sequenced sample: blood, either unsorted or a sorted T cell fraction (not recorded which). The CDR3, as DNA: TGCAGTGCTAGAGATTTGCGGGGCCAAGTAAATCAGCCCCAGCATTTT. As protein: CSARDLRGQVNQPQHF.